This TCR beta chain was documented in a study of a mutant IDH1 vaccine in newly diagnosed glioma. About the study: The study started vaccination 4-6 weeks after radiotherapy alone, or with temozolomide cycles.

Germline lookup yields CDR1 SEHNR and CDR2 FQNEAQ (reference sequence). V lost 1 base and J lost 1, with 10 bases in between. The CDR3 is 15 residues long. Measured with immunoSEQ multiplex PCR; TCRdb has only the in-frame clones, and not every one. The profile shows about 30,000 clones, almost 90% of them singletons. The sample's time point: week 11, during vaccination. All doses held 300 ug of mutant IDH1 20-mer peptide, with topical imiquimod. Newly diagnosed WHO grade 3 or 4 IDH1-mutant, ATRX-lost astrocytomas were identified in the donors. To note about this clone: Its antigen is not identified.

The clonotype was recovered from a man between 18 and 29 years old with glioma. This chain connects TRBV7-9 to TRBJ1-1, with D tentatively TRBD1 (6 bases). Sequenced here: PBMCs, sampled from a glioma patient whose treatment included an IDH1 peptide vaccine. The CDR3 DNA reads as TGTGCCAGCAGCTTAGAGGGACACCAGAACACTGAAGCTTTCTTT. This codes for CASSLEGHQNTEAFF.